This record covers a single TCR beta chain. This specimen comes from a study of blood T cell repertoires in COVID-19. Sequenced by immunoSEQ multiplex PCR; TCRdb stores in-frame clones only, minus some. The sample shows about 180,000 clones, 86% of them seen only once. The CDR3 runs 15 residues. Per the germline V gene, CDR1 is SGHRS and CDR2 is YFSETQ. V was pared by 0 bases and J by 0 bases, with 7 bases between. Sequencing was carried out using peripheral blood. The origin of this receptor is a woman aged 30 to 39 with active or convalescent COVID-19. J is TRBJ2-1 and V is TRBV5-1; weak D call: TRBD2 (5 bases). The CDR3 spells CASSLVAGSYNEQFF. CDR3 sequence (DNA): TGCGCCAGCAGCTTGGTGGCGGGCTCCTACAATGAGCAGTTCTTC.